This T cell receptor beta chain was profiled in a study of neoadjuvant anti-PD-1 for oral cavity cancer. This clone has only a few counts. Germline CDR1 is GTSNPN and CDR2 is SVGIG (reference sequence). Trimming removed 0 bases from V and 8 bases from J, with 19 bases in between. There are 15 residues in the CDR3. Repertoires were generated with immunoSEQ multiplex PCR, while TCRdb's copy carries only in-frame clones and drops some. The repertoire holds 15,000 to 20,000 clones, approximately 75% seen once, with 2% to 3% in the top ten. The sequence was collected from a person between 35 and 79 years old with oral cavity squamous cell carcinoma. Sequenced here: PBMCs, sampled before nivolumab (anti-PD-1) treatment. The chain carries TRBV30 and TRBJ1-2; D remains unclear. In nucleotides, the CDR3 is TGTGCCTGGAGTGTCTACGGTAGTCGAGCCTACGGCTACACCTTC. Its translation is CAWSVYGSRAYGYTF.